This TCR beta chain was sequenced during a study of T cells in Graves' hyperthyroidism and ophthalmopathy. This clonotype was seen at least ten times. The antigen is not known. Study-level results: Ophthalmopathy, which appeared later, was predicted by the model a median approximately 6.7 months before onset.

Patients aged 18 to 65 had newly diagnosed hyperthyroidism lasting under 2 months. Fresh 10 ml peripheral blood yielded PBMCs. TCR beta CDR3 sequences were amplified from RNA transcripts. With the HTBI primer set, the TCR CDR3 went through a first round of RT-PCR. TCRdb analysed the multiplex PCR reads with MiXCR anew, one entry per CDR3 protein. The sample has fewer than 600,000 distinct CDR3 sequences, 13% to 15% seen once; the top ten hold 11% to 15%. The germline V and J ends were trimmed by 6 bases and 4 bases, with 7 bases remaining between them. The germline CDR1 and CDR2 sequences are LGHDT and YNNKEL (reference sequence). The CDR3 extends over 11 amino acids.

The TCR was taken from a woman aged 40-49 years with Graves' hyperthyroidism. The chain has TRBV3-1 and TRBJ2-7; tentative D call: TRBD1 (5 bases). Sequenced sample: blood. The CDR3 sequence: CASSQGYEQYF. The CDR3 DNA follows: TGTGCCAGCAGTCAGGGTTACGAGCAGTACTTC.